The 11 T cell receptor beta chains presented below share a single source sample, sequenced in a study of identical twins. TCRdb reanalysed the 5' RACE reads using MiXCR and keeps one entry per CDR3 protein. The sample consists of hundreds of thousands of distinct CDR3 sequences, 9% to 15% of them appearing once. Another study also made use of these data, one on yellow fever vaccine responses in identical twins.

What was sequenced was PBMCs. These receptors all come from a woman under 30 in good health.

J is TRBJ2-1 and V is TRBV28; D is possibly TRBD2 (6 bases). Trimming pared 6 bases from V and 7 bases from J, leaving 13 bases between. The CDR3 loop spans 13 amino acids. Germline V CDR1 and CDR2: MDHEN, SYDVKM. The CDR3 loop reads CASRRTTGNEQFF. CDR3 bases: TGTGCCAGCAGGAGGACTACGGGGAATGAGCAGTTCTTC.

This clonotype was seen more than once but under ten times. V is TRBV7-8 and J is TRBJ2-1, with TRBD2 identical over 9 bases. J gave up 3 bases and V 5 bases, and 11 bases lay outside the gene matches. CDR1 is SGHVS, CDR2 FQNEAQ, per germline. The CDR3 totals 17 residues. CDR3: CASSPVQGAGGYNEQFF. In nucleotides, the CDR3 is TGTGCCAGCAGCCCCGTCCAAGGAGCGGGAGGCTACAATGAGCAGTTCTTC.

The rearrangement uses TRBV15 and TRBJ2-2, with no clear D. The V gene lost 0 bases and the J gene lost 4 bases, with 6 bases spanning the gap. Per the germline V gene, CDR1 is LNHNV and CDR2 is YYDKDF (reference sequence). The CDR3 loop spans 14 amino acids. The CDR3 reads CATSRDGSTGELFF. In nucleotides, the CDR3 is TGTGCCACCAGCAGAGATGGTAGCACCGGGGAGCTGTTTTTT.

The rearrangement joins TRBV9 to TRBJ1-1, with 10 bases matching TRBD1. Germline loops: CDR1 SGDLS, CDR2 YYNGEE. This CDR3 comprises 13 residues. With 4 bases clipped from V and 7 bases from J, the junction kept 4 bases outside the gene matches. In nucleotides, the CDR3 is TGTGCCAGCAGCAAGGGACAGGGGATTGAAGCTTTCTTT. Translation: CASSKGQGIEAFF.

This clonotype was seen many times. The chain couples TRBV5-1 to TRBJ2-2, with 9 bases fitting TRBD1. The junction had 11 bases not matched to a gene; V was cut back by 4 bases and J by 4 bases. The CDR3 loop spans 17 amino acids. Germline loops: CDR1 SGHRS, CDR2 YFSETQ. The CDR3 region has the DNA TGCGCCAGCAGCCCTTGGGGACAGGGAGCCTTCACCGGGGAGCTGTTTTTT. It yields the protein CASSPWGQGAFTGELFF. Full variable domain (outside the CDR3, taken from reference TRBV5-1 and TRBJ2-2): KAGVTQTPRYLIKTRGQQVTLSCSPISGHRSVSWYQQTPGQGLQFLFEYFSETQRNKGNFPGRFSGRQFSNSRSEMNVSTLELGDSALYLCASSPWGQGAFTGELFFGEGSRLTVL.

The V gene is TRBV12-3 or TRBV12-4, the J gene TRBJ2-5; 8 bases are a match to TRBD2. After removal of 2 bases from V and 5 bases from J, the junction contained 7 bases not matched to a gene. The CDR3 runs 15 residues. DNA for the CDR3: TGTGCCAGCAGTTTACAGGCGGGGGGCCGGGAGACCCAGTACTTC. Its protein is CASSLQAGGRETQYF.

The chain links TRBV6-1 to TRBJ2-2, with 7 bases that match TRBD1. Germline V CDR1 and CDR2: MNHNS, SASEGT. The CDR3 has 15 amino acids. J gave up 6 bases and V 4 bases, and 8 bases lay outside the gene matches. CDR3 amino acids: CASSGRDSGSGELFF. CDR3 sequence (DNA): TGTGCCAGCAGTGGTCGGGACAGCGGATCCGGGGAGCTGTTTTTT.

This clonotype occurred a few times. The chain is built from TRBV3-1 and TRBJ1-6; 8 nucleotides align to TRBD1. The CDR3 is 14 residues long. CDR1 is LGHDT and CDR2 is YNNKEL in the germline V gene (reference sequence). V lost 4 bases, J lost 7 bases, and 3 bases stayed unmatched. The chain's CDR3 is CASSRGQVNSPLHF. The DNA for the CDR3 is TGTGCCAGCAGCCGGGGACAGGTGAATTCACCCCTCCACTTT.

The table lists this clonotype with a few counts. V usage is TRBV9 and J usage is TRBJ2-7; D remains ambiguous. Germline lookup yields CDR1 SGDLS and CDR2 YYNGEE. The CDR3 sequence is 15 residues long. V gave up 4 bases and J gave up 2 bases, with 16 bases separating them. This chain's CDR3 is CASSPQHGGPYEQYF. The DNA for the CDR3 is TGTGCCAGCAGCCCGCAACATGGCGGTCCCTACGAGCAGTACTTC.

V is TRBV6-1 and J is TRBJ2-3; D not resolved. This CDR3 contains 14 residues. V lost 7 bases and J lost 2, with 13 bases in between. Germline CDR1 MNHNS, CDR2 SASEGT. The CDR3 region has the DNA TGTGCCAGCACTCGGGTTGGGGACACAGATACGCAGTATTTT. Its translation is CASTRVGDTDTQYF.

This clonotype has ten or more counts. The chain links TRBV25-1 to TRBJ2-3; D is undetermined. V lost 3 bases, J lost 4 bases, and 14 bases lay in between. The CDR3 is 15 amino acids. The germline gives CDR1 MGHDK, CDR2 SYGVNS. The DNA for the CDR3 is TGTGCCAGCAGTGATGAAAGGGCCCCACCAGATACGCAGTATTTT. Translating it yields CASSDERAPPDTQYF.